Listed below are T cell receptor beta chains from one sample, sequenced in a study of OX40 agonist ivuxolimab in advanced cancers. TCRdb keeps only in-frame clones here, not all; method: immunoSEQ multiplex PCR. The top ten clones hold around 0.53% of a sample with 90,000 to 150,000 clones, more than 80% of them seen once. The sample here was CD4+ or CD8+ T cells sorted from blood, taken in a trial of the OX40 agonist ivuxolimab. The receptors here all came from an adult with an advanced solid tumor such as melanoma, head and neck, liver or kidney cancer. Each CDR3 is given with its conserved first and last residue. Fields, in order: clone size, V gene, CDR3 protein. Clone size, where shown, is once, few, many, or a class for clones that have expanded.

abundance: .
v_gene: TRBV4-3
CDR3aa: CASSQDPQSLLPQHF

abundance: .
v_gene: TRBV11-1
CDR3aa: CASSLFFTGGTGELFF

abundance: .
v_gene: TRBV6-1
CDR3aa: CASNRVREKLFF

abundance: .
v_gene: TRBV10-1
CDR3aa: CASTPRKDGYTF

abundance: once
v_gene: TRBV6-5
CDR3aa: CASTQGRGGTDTQYF

abundance: .
v_gene: TRBV6-5
CDR3aa: CASSYSRTGYEQYF

abundance: once
v_gene: TRBV19
CDR3aa: CASSASSAGQETQYF

abundance: .
v_gene: TRBV6-6
CDR3aa: CASSRTGREYEQYF

abundance: few
v_gene: TRBV23-1
CDR3aa: CASSEDFLKETQYF

abundance: .
v_gene: TRBV4-3
CDR3aa: CASQRGEADTQYF

abundance: .
v_gene: TRBV12-1
CDR3aa: CASRDRDLAAFF

abundance: once
v_gene: TRBV4-2
CDR3aa: CASSRGQGMTDTQYF

abundance: .
v_gene: TRBV7-2
CDR3aa: CASSFHPVPGTEAFF

abundance: .
v_gene: TRBV30
CDR3aa: CAWSTFVYEQYF

abundance: .
v_gene: TRBV11-3
CDR3aa: CASSLHRGVADTQYF

abundance: .
v_gene: TRBV6-5
CDR3aa: CASSHSGGTYEQYF

abundance: .
v_gene: TRBV6-1
CDR3aa: CASTGRGTYTGELFF

abundance: .
v_gene: TRBV29-1
CDR3aa: CSVVGQGNTEAFF

abundance: .
v_gene: TRBV7-2
CDR3aa: CASSQPGHLNEKLFF

abundance: .
v_gene: TRBV4-1
CDR3aa: CASSLRDIYNEQFF

abundance: .
v_gene: TRBV30
CDR3aa: CAWNAGGRIYGYTF

abundance: .
v_gene: TRBV29-1
CDR3aa: CSVRLAGENTGELFF

abundance: .
v_gene: TRBV2
CDR3aa: CASRNGGTDTQYF

abundance: .
v_gene: TRBV9
CDR3aa: CASSDGNRGSPSGNTIYF

abundance: .
v_gene: TRBV12-5
CDR3aa: CASGFQGTGKGYTF

abundance: .
v_gene: TRBV5-1
CDR3aa: CASSSGQEAETQYF

abundance: .
v_gene: TRBV5-6
CDR3aa: CASVGGVNLNTGELFF

abundance: .
v_gene: TRBV11-1
CDR3aa: CASSLSSGTGYTF

abundance: .
v_gene: TRBV5-6
CDR3aa: CASSRLTGKDQPQHF

abundance: .
v_gene: TRBV7-9
CDR3aa: CASSPVAGVGYTF

abundance: .
v_gene: TRBV5-6
CDR3aa: CASSPGTNYGYTF

abundance: few
v_gene: TRBV6-1
CDR3aa: CASSAARANEQYF

abundance: once
v_gene: TRBV7-9
CDR3aa: CASRSSGAGAKNIQYF

abundance: .
v_gene: TRBV18
CDR3aa: CASSRDRGSYEQYF

abundance: .
v_gene: TRBV5-1
CDR3aa: CASSPRPAGDSPLHF

abundance: .
v_gene: TRBV4-3
CDR3aa: CASSQDGRTGGTEAFF

abundance: .
v_gene: TRBV28
CDR3aa: CASSLWASGNEQFF

abundance: .
v_gene: TRBV19
CDR3aa: CASSARAETQYF

abundance: .
v_gene: TRBV5-4
CDR3aa: CASSPTPGGAGNTIYF

abundance: few
v_gene: TRBV19
CDR3aa: CASSIKVNTGELFF

abundance: .
v_gene: TRBV28
CDR3aa: CASSPPGSPLHF

abundance: .
v_gene: TRBV6-5
CDR3aa: CASSRPNNEQYF

abundance: .
v_gene: TRBV5-1
CDR3aa: CASRGATEAFF

abundance: few
v_gene: TRBV7-6
CDR3aa: CASSLEAGSRSPLHF

abundance: .
v_gene: TRBV7-2
CDR3aa: CASSLLQGINQPQHF

abundance: .
v_gene: TRBV7-8
CDR3aa: CASSSGRNTEAFF

abundance: .
v_gene: TRBV2
CDR3aa: CASDAHSYEQYF

abundance: .
v_gene: TRBV2
CDR3aa: CASSDGLGIEQFF

abundance: .
v_gene: TRBV7-2
CDR3aa: CASSLQTETYNEQFF

abundance: .
v_gene: TRBV7-7
CDR3aa: CASSLRGLEYNEQFF

abundance: .
v_gene: TRBV6-6
CDR3aa: CASSSGYMNTEAFF

abundance: .
v_gene: TRBV5-1
CDR3aa: CASSLDGSYNEQFF

abundance: once
v_gene: TRBV5-5
CDR3aa: CASSLTPDVLSWPQHF

abundance: .
v_gene: TRBV5-6
CDR3aa: CASSLGAGLQETQYF

abundance: .
v_gene: TRBV18
CDR3aa: CASSPPGVAGGSGYTF

abundance: .
v_gene: TRBV7-7
CDR3aa: CASSLGLADTDTQYF

abundance: .
v_gene: TRBV7-9
CDR3aa: CASSQSRTGQETQYF

abundance: once
v_gene: TRBV18
CDR3aa: CASSPLGPNNEQFF

abundance: .
v_gene: TRBV28
CDR3aa: CASSSAGRLYEQYF

abundance: .
v_gene: TRBV18
CDR3aa: CASSGLNQETQYF